The 24 T cell receptor beta chains listed next were all sequenced from one sample in a study of T cells in Graves' hyperthyroidism and ophthalmopathy. Researchers took RNA transcripts and amplified the TCR beta CDR3 regions from them. HTBI primers drove first-round RT-PCR of the TCR CDR3. TCRdb passed the multiplex PCR reads through MiXCR, listing each CDR3 protein once. The sample consists of 330,000 or so distinct CDR3 sequences, roughly 19% of them appearing once. Sequenced: blood. These receptors were obtained from a middle-aged man with Graves' ophthalmopathy.

The CDR3 sequence: CASSPNKVGYNEQFF. CDR3 sequence (DNA): TGCGCCAGCAGCCCCAATAAGGTCGGGTACAATGAGCAGTTCTTC. This chain links TRBV5-1 with TRBJ2-1; no clear D. The ends were cut back, 4 bases at V and 4 bases at J, with 15 bases in the middle. CDR1 SGHRS and CDR2 YFSETQ come from the germline V gene. The CDR3 has 15 residues.

In its sample, this clonotype was seen many times. The chain carries TRBV11-2 and TRBJ2-2; the D gene is possibly TRBD2 (5 bases). The CDR3 has 16 amino acids. Germline V lookup: CDR1 SGHAT, CDR2 FQNNGV. Trimming removed 6 bases from V and 3 bases from J, with 17 bases in between. CDR3 DNA: TGTGCCAGCAGTTCCCGACGGGCGGGCTACACCGGGGAGCTGTTTTTT. Amino acid sequence: CASSSRRAGYTGELFF.

This clonotype was counted a few times. V and J are TRBV10-3 and TRBJ1-2; 7 positions match TRBD1. Germline CDR1 ENHRY, CDR2 SYGVKD. V shed 6 bases, J shed 8 bases, and the junction held 9 bases outside the gene matches. The CDR3 contains 13 residues. CDR3 sequence (DNA): TGTGCCATCAGCGGTGCAGGGGGGGAGGGCTACACCTTC. Protein product: CAISGAGGEGYTF.

The genes are TRBV29-1 and TRBJ1-2; possible D gene TRBD1, 6 bases. This CDR3 has 13 residues. The V end was cut by 4 bases, the J end by 7 bases, with 16 bases between. The germline gives CDR1 SQVTM, CDR2 ANQGSEA. This chain's CDR3 is CSVGNRDVGGYTF. CDR3 DNA sequence: TGCAGCGTTGGGAACAGGGACGTGGGTGGCTACACCTTC.

In this sample, this clonotype turned up many times. The CDR3 protein is CASSLGANSTDTQYF. In nucleotides, the CDR3 is TGCGCCAGCAGCTTGGGCGCTAACAGCACAGATACGCAGTATTTT. The chain has TRBV5-1 and TRBJ2-3, with D uncertain. Trimming shortened V by 0 bases and J by 0 bases, and 8 bases separated the two germline ends. The CDR3 length is 15 residues. The germline gives CDR1 SGHRS, CDR2 YFSETQ. The full variable domain, with the rest looked up from reference TRBV5-1 and TRBJ2-3, is KAGVTQTPRYLIKTRGQQVTLSCSPISGHRSVSWYQQTPGQGLQFLFEYFSETQRNKGNFPGRFSGRQFSNSRSEMNVSTLELGDSALYLCASSLGANSTDTQYFGPGTRLTVL.

The chain recombines TRBV28 with TRBJ1-3; D is ambiguous. Germline assignment: CDR1 MDHEN and CDR2 SYDVKM. Trimming took off 6 bases at V and 0 bases at J, with 12 bases between the two ends. CDR3 size: 15 residues. The CDR3 nucleotides read TGTGCCAGCAGGGTCGGTCTCTTCTCTGGAAACACCATATATTTT. It encodes CASRVGLFSGNTIYF. The complete variable domain, with remaining parts taken from reference TRBV28 and TRBJ1-3, reads DVKVTQSSRYLVKRTGEKVFLECVQDMDHENMFWYRQDPGLGLRLIYFSYDVKMKEKGDIPEGYSVSREKKERFSLILESASTNQTSMYLCASRVGLFSGNTIYFGEGSWLTVV.

The V gene is TRBV5-1, the J gene TRBJ2-7; D is ambiguous. This CDR3 contains 14 residues. V lost 0 bases and J lost 4, with 11 bases in between. The germline CDR1 and CDR2 sequences are SGHRS and YFSETQ. The DNA of the CDR3 is TGCGCCAGCAGCTTGGCGGTAGGGATTTACGAGCAGTACTTC. This translates into CASSLAVGIYEQYF.

The chain recombines TRBV28 with TRBJ2-2; 14 positions agree with TRBD2. Trimming cost V 3 bases and J 6 bases; bases outside gene matches: 6. Germline-derived CDR1 and CDR2 are MDHEN and SYDVKM. This CDR3 region has 17 residues. CDR3 region: CASSFRGTSGSAGELFF. In nucleotides, the CDR3 is TGTGCCAGCAGTTTCCGAGGGACTAGCGGGAGCGCCGGGGAGCTGTTTTTT.

This clonotype has just a few counts. The chain employs TRBV20-1 and TRBJ2-6; tentatively, D is TRBD1 (5 bases). This CDR3 has 13 residues. In germline, CDR1 is DFQATT, CDR2 SNEGSKA (reference sequence). The V end was cut by 5 bases, the J end by 4 bases, with 9 bases between. CDR3 amino acids: CSASGSGANVLTF. The CDR3 DNA follows: TGCAGTGCTTCAGGGTCCGGGGCCAACGTCCTGACTTTC.

The V call is TRBV4-2, the J call TRBJ2-2; possible D gene TRBD2, 5 bases. With 3 bases removed from V and 7 bases from J, the gap between germline ends came to 15 bases. This CDR3 spans 15 amino acids. Germline V gene lookup returns CDR1 LGHNA and CDR2 YNFKEQ. CDR3 coding DNA: TGTGCCAGCAGCCAGGTCGGTCTAGCCGGCGGGGAGCTGTTTTTT. Protein product: CASSQVGLAGGELFF.

In its sample, this clonotype was seen many times. The chain links TRBV18 to TRBJ2-3; a possible D gene is TRBD2 (6 bases). The CDR3 length is 17 residues. Per the germline V gene, CDR1 is KGHSH and CDR2 is LQKENI. V lost 3 bases and J 3 bases, leaving 19 bases between the germline ends. The CDR3 nucleotides are TGTGCCAGCTCACCTCTCCAAGCCAGCGCGGGAACAGATACGCAGTATTTT. Residues: CASSPLQASAGTDTQYF.

The V gene is TRBV4-2, the J gene TRBJ2-7; TRBD2 matches 11 bases. V shed 2 bases and J 5 bases; nucleotides not matched to a gene: 5. Germline-derived CDR1 and CDR2 are LGHNA and YNFKEQ. The CDR3 has 15 amino acids. The CDR3 sequence is CASSQIAGGQNEQYF. CDR3 sequence (DNA): TGTGCCAGCAGCCAAATAGCGGGAGGGCAAAACGAGCAGTACTTC.

This clonotype has ten or more counts. V is TRBV12-3 or TRBV12-4 and J is TRBJ2-2; D may be TRBD1 (6 bases). V lost 3 bases to trimming and J lost 3 bases, with 14 bases between them. CDR3 length: 16 amino acids. The CDR3 is CASSFFGQGYTGELFF. CDR3 nucleotide sequence: TGTGCCAGCAGTTTCTTTGGGCAGGGGTACACCGGGGAGCTGTTTTTT.

This chain connects TRBV27 to TRBJ1-5; 7 bases align to TRBD1. The V segment lost 6 bases and the J segment 4 bases; nucleotides outside the gene matches: 6. The germline gives CDR1 MNHEY, CDR2 SMNVEV (reference sequence). The CDR3 spans 14 residues. CDR3 amino acids: CASRPGGSNQPQHF. DNA for the CDR3: TGTGCCAGCAGGCCAGGGGGGTCAAATCAGCCCCAGCATTTT.

The chain uses TRBV14 and TRBJ2-7; D might be TRBD1 (6 bases). V was trimmed by 0 bases and J by 9 bases, leaving 12 bases between them. This CDR3 contains 13 residues. CDR1 is SGHDN and CDR2 is FVKESK in the germline V gene. The CDR3 region is CASSQDIWGPQYF. The CDR3, as DNA: TGTGCCAGCAGCCAAGATATTTGGGGGCCGCAGTACTTC.

This clonotype was observed a handful of times. The CDR3 coding sequence is TGTGCCAGCAGCTTGAACAGGGGCGATGAAAAACTGTTTTTT. This translates into CASSLNRGDEKLFF. The chain combines TRBV7-9 with TRBJ1-4; TRBD1 matches at 7 bases. CDR1 and CDR2 (germline): SEHNR, FQNEAQ (reference sequence). This CDR3 contains 14 residues. The V gene end was trimmed by 3 bases and the J gene end by 6 bases; junction bases not matched to a gene: 4.

This clonotype was detected only a few times. The gene calls are TRBV10-3 and TRBJ1-2, with TRBD1 matching 8 bases. The germline V gene encodes CDR1 ENHRY and CDR2 SYGVKD. The CDR3 runs 15 residues. Trimming took 3 bases from V and 7 from J; bases not matched to a gene: 10. CDR3 coding DNA: TGTGCCATCAGTGACCCGCGACAGGGGAGGGGTGGCTACACCTTC. Translated, it gives CAISDPRQGRGGYTF.

This clonotype was counted ten times or more. The chain is built from TRBV18 and TRBJ1-1, with D perhaps TRBD1 (5 bases). Trimming left V 1 base short and J 7 bases short, with 7 bases between. The CDR3 consists of 12 residues. CDR1 and CDR2 (germline): KGHSH, LQKENI. The CDR3 sequence: CASSPQRGEAFF. The CDR3 DNA is TGTGCCAGCTCACCACAAAGGGGTGAAGCTTTCTTT.

V is TRBV5-1 and J is TRBJ2-1, with D perhaps matching TRBD2 (6 bases). This CDR3 is built from 17 residues. Germline V gives CDR1 SGHRS, CDR2 YFSETQ. Trimming cost V 4 bases and J 1 base, with 18 bases left between them. The CDR3 sequence is CASSTGGPGRSYNEQFF. CDR3 bases: TGCGCCAGCAGCACCGGGGGTCCCGGGCGGTCCTACAATGAGCAGTTCTTC.

In its sample, this clonotype was seen many times. The chain has TRBV30 and TRBJ1-3; TRBD1 might be the D (6 bases). The CDR3 length is 17 residues. CDR1 and CDR2 from the germline V gene are GTSNPN and SVGIG (reference sequence). The germline V and J ends were trimmed by 0 bases and 2 bases, with 17 bases remaining between them. The CDR3 sequence: CAWSVGGGYTAGNTIYF. As DNA, the CDR3 is TGTGCCTGGAGTGTCGGAGGGGGTTATACAGCTGGAAACACCATATATTTT.

CDR3 sequence reads: CASSARDPSSNQPQHF. The CDR3 nucleotides read TGCGCCAGCAGCGCCCGGGACCCCTCTAGCAATCAGCCCCAGCATTTT. This sequence joins TRBV4-1 and TRBJ1-5; possible D gene TRBD1, 5 bases. The ends were cut back, 5 bases at V and 0 bases at J, with 14 bases in the middle. Germline loops: CDR1 MGHRA, CDR2 YSYEKL. The CDR3 is 16 residues long.

Details on this clonotype: This clone may be a read error of a much larger clone one base away. In DNA form, the CDR3 reads TGTGCCGGCAGCTTAGATCTGCGGGAGAGAGGGGAGACCCAGTACTTC. Translating gives CAGSLDLRERGETQYF. The rearrangement joins TRBV11-2 to TRBJ2-5; 7 bases line up with TRBD2. The V gene's germline CDR1 is SGHAT and CDR2 FQNNGV. The CDR3 runs to 16 residues.

This clonotype has ten or more counts. V and J are TRBV5-1 and TRBJ1-6; 8 bases agree with TRBD1. V was pared by 4 bases and J by 6 bases, with 0 bases of the junction left unmatched. CDR1 SGHRS and CDR2 YFSETQ come from the germline V gene. The CDR3 runs to 13 residues. CDR3 residues: CASSTGGNSPLHF. The CDR3 region has the DNA TGCGCCAGCAGCACAGGGGGTAATTCACCCCTCCACTTT.

This clonotype was seen many times. The genes are TRBV20-1 and TRBJ2-5, with D uncertain. The CDR3 spans 13 residues. The V end lost 2 bases, the J end lost 1 base, and 8 bases lay between the germline ends. Germline lookup yields CDR1 DFQATT and CDR2 SNEGSKA (reference sequence). CDR3 nucleotides: TGCAGTGCTAGACCCCCAACCCAAGAGACCCAGTACTTC. This translates into CSARPPTQETQYF.